What follows are 26 T cell receptor beta chains derived from one specimen sequenced in a study of glioma-infiltrating T cells (dated by TCRdb to about 2016). TCRdb names Illumina MiSeq as the instrument used. TCR alpha and beta CDR3 regions were amplified with the iRepertoire nested amplicon-rescue multiplex PCR (arm-PCR) platform from RNA. TCRdb reworked the public reads: Q25 trimming with fastp, MiXCR clone assembly, productive beta chains retained. Every entry covers one CDR3 protein and lists the most common genes and DNA from its rows. In this sample the table shows 150,000 to 200,000 distinct CDR3 sequences, more than 30% of which occur a single time. The biggest ten clones account for 20% of the sample. Material: glioma tissue, nonneoplastic brain tissue, or PBMCs (not recorded which). These receptors were obtained from a human donor with low-grade glioma or glioblastoma, undergoing nonglioma brain surgery, or in good health (not recorded which).

This clonotype was counted a few times. The chain couples TRBV12-3 or TRBV12-4 to TRBJ2-3, with D perhaps TRBD1 (5 bases). With 4 bases removed from V and 5 bases from J, the gap between germline ends came to 7 bases. This CDR3 has 12 residues. The CDR3 coding sequence is TGTGCCAGCAGTTCTGGACAAGATACGCAGTATTTT. Amino acid sequence: CASSSGQDTQYF.

V and J are TRBV6-2 or TRBV6-3 and TRBJ2-2; D ambiguous. In germline, CDR1 is MNHEY, CDR2 SVGEGT. CDR3 length equals 14 residues. V gave up 4 bases and J gave up 2 bases, with 8 bases separating them. The CDR3 sequence is CASSWVHNTGELFF. For the CDR3, the DNA is TGTGCCAGCAGTTGGGTACACAACACCGGGGAGCTGTTTTTT.

Details on this clonotype: Just one base apart from a much larger clone, this may be a read error. The V and J genes are TRBV7-2 and TRBJ2-2; TRBD2 matches 12 bases. The germline CDR1 and CDR2 sequences are SGHTA and FQGNSA. The CDR3 contains 15 residues. V lost 6 bases, J lost 7 bases, and 6 bases stayed unmatched. The CDR3 DNA reads TGTGCCAGCAGAATACTAGCGGGAGGAGGCGGGGAGCTGTTTTTT. This sequence encodes CASRILAGGGGELFF.

Only a few counts were recorded for this clonotype. The chain employs TRBV3-1 and TRBJ2-1; 16 positions match TRBD2. Germline-derived CDR1 and CDR2 are LGHDT and YNNKEL (reference sequence). The ends lost 6 bases at V and 6 bases at J; junction bases unmatched: 5. This CDR3 has 16 residues. CDR3 in amino acids: CASSQGLAGGLNEQFF. CDR3 DNA: TGTGCCAGCAGTCAGGGACTAGCGGGAGGGCTCAATGAGCAGTTCTTC.

This clonotype was seen at least ten times. V is TRBV5-4 and J is TRBJ2-3; D may be TRBD2 (6 bases). This CDR3 comprises 16 residues. Germline V gene sequence: CDR1 SGHNT, CDR2 YYREEE (reference sequence). The V and J ends lost 3 bases and 0 bases respectively, with 14 bases between them. In nucleotides, the CDR3 is TGTGCCAGCAGCTCCGGGGTAGCGGCTAGCACAGATACGCAGTATTTT. The encoded protein is CASSSGVAASTDTQYF.

A few counts support this clonotype. The chain employs TRBV19 and TRBJ2-7; weak D call: TRBD2 (5 bases). CDR1 and CDR2 (germline): LNHDA, SQIVND (reference sequence). The CDR3 runs to 12 residues. Trimming stripped 3 bases from V and 4 bases from J, with 7 bases between. The DNA for the CDR3 is TGTGCCAGTAGTATTCGGGGATACGAGCAGTACTTC. Protein: CASSIRGYEQYF.

Turning to this clonotype: This could be a read error, since a much larger clone is one nucleotide away. The chain uses TRBV7-8 and TRBJ2-2, with 13 bases matching TRBD2. CDR1 is SGHVS, CDR2 FQNEAQ, per germline. The CDR3 runs 17 residues. After removal of 6 bases from V and 6 bases from J, the junction contained 10 bases not matched to a gene. DNA for the CDR3: TGTGCCAGCAGAACTAACGGACTAGCGGGAGTTGCCGGGGAGCTGTTTTTT. Encoded protein: CASRTNGLAGVAGELFF.

A few counts support this clonotype. This chain joins TRBV19 and TRBJ1-1; D unclear. CDR3 length: 15 amino acids. V shed 7 bases and J shed 0 bases, with 15 bases lying between them. CDR1 LNHDA and CDR2 SQIVND come from the germline V gene (reference sequence). In nucleotides, the CDR3 is TGTGCCAGTAAGTACCTCGCGGTTATGAACACTGAAGCTTTCTTT. It translates to CASKYLAVMNTEAFF.

For this clonotype: The junction departs from the called germline gene at one end, perhaps through a read error. This chain joins TRBV19 and TRBJ1-1; D call uncertain. The CDR3 is 15 residues long. Germline assignment: CDR1 LNHDA and CDR2 SQIVND (reference sequence). The CDR3 spells CAGSGKAGQHSEAFF. The CDR3 DNA follows: TGTGCCGGTAGTGGCAAAGCCGGCCAACACTCTGAAGCTTTCTTT.

The chain is built from TRBV4-3 and TRBJ2-3; D may be TRBD1 or TRBD2 (6 bases each). The ends were cut back, 0 bases at V and 5 bases at J, with 12 bases in the middle. Germline loops: CDR1 LGHNA, CDR2 YSLEER. This CDR3 is built from 15 residues. The CDR3 DNA sequence: TGCGCCAGCAGCCAAGATTACGGGGGCAAAGATACGCAGTATTTT. Protein: CASSQDYGGKDTQYF.

This clonotype was counted at least ten times. The rearrangement uses TRBV4-3 and TRBJ2-2; TRBD1 agrees at 7 bases. Per germline, CDR1 LGHNA and CDR2 YSLEER. The CDR3 runs to 16 residues. With 1 base clipped from V and 1 base from J, the junction kept 3 bases outside the gene matches. This CDR3 is CASSQVTGLNTGELFF. The CDR3 nucleotides read TGCGCCAGCAGCCAAGTGACAGGGCTGAACACCGGGGAGCTGTTTTTT.

This clonotype was seen repeatedly, ten times or more. CDR3 DNA sequence: TGCGCCAGCAGCCAATACTCAGGGTCCTACAATGAGCAGTTCTTC. It codes for CASSQYSGSYNEQFF. This chain links TRBV4-3 with TRBJ2-1, with a tentative D call TRBD1 (5 bases). Trimming cost V 2 bases and J 1 base, with 9 bases left between them. CDR1 is LGHNA, CDR2 YSLEER, per germline. This CDR3 is built from 15 residues.

Ten or more counts support this clonotype. This chain connects TRBV15 to TRBJ2-2; 7 bases are shared with TRBD2. The CDR3 runs to 17 residues. The germline gives CDR1 LNHNV, CDR2 YYDKDF (reference sequence). Germline trimming cut 3 bases from V and 2 bases from J; bases unmatched to any gene: 9. CDR3 nucleotides: TGTGCCACCAGCAGCCCTCTCCGCGGGAGTAACACCGGGGAGCTGTTTTTT. As protein: CATSSPLRGSNTGELFF.

A single count supports this clonotype. V and J are TRBV27 and TRBJ2-5, with D perhaps matching TRBD1 (6 bases). Per the germline V gene, CDR1 is MNHEY and CDR2 is SMNVEV (reference sequence). The CDR3 has 14 amino acids. V shed 11 bases and J shed 7 bases, with 23 bases lying between them. In DNA form, the CDR3 reads TGTGCCCTCCCACCGGGACACGGGATGGGGACCCAGTACTTC. The encoded protein is CALPPGHGMGTQYF.

This clonotype was counted only a few times. The rearrangement joins TRBV5-1 to TRBJ2-6, with D possibly TRBD1 on 6 matching bases. The V gene's germline CDR1 is SGHRS and CDR2 YFSETQ. V lost 1 base and J lost 2, with 10 bases in between. This CDR3 is 16 amino acids long. CDR3 sequence (DNA): TGCGCCAGCAGCTTGACAGGGAACCCTGGGGCCAACGTCCTGACTTTC. Residues: CASSLTGNPGANVLTF.

The chain has TRBV5-6 and TRBJ2-1; 7 bases map to TRBD1. Germline CDR1 is SGHDT and CDR2 is YYEEEE. Trimming took 1 base from V and 6 from J; bases not matched to a gene: 1. The CDR3 extends over 13 amino acids. CDR3 protein: CASSLPGGNEQFF. The CDR3 coding sequence is TGTGCCAGCAGCTTGCCAGGGGGCAATGAGCAGTTCTTC.

This sequence joins TRBV5-6 and TRBJ2-5; D remains unclear. Deletions cut 0 bases from V and 0 bases from J, with 3 bases between. Germline assignment: CDR1 SGHDT and CDR2 YYEEEE. This CDR3 comprises 13 residues. CDR3 region: CASSLVHQETQYF. CDR3 coding DNA: TGTGCCAGCAGCTTGGTTCACCAAGAGACCCAGTACTTC. The variable domain in full, with the rest retrieved from reference TRBV5-6 and TRBJ2-5, is DAGVTQSPTHLIKTRGQQVTLRCSPKSGHDTVSWYQQALGQGPQFIFQYYEEEERQRGNFPDRFSGHQFPNYSSELNVNALLLGDSALYLCASSLVHQETQYFGPGTRLLVL.

The CDR3 loop reads CASSLAGTPYYEQYF. The CDR3 DNA is TGTGCCAGCAGCTTAGCGGGGACACCCTACTACGAGCAGTACTTC. V usage is TRBV7-2 and J usage is TRBJ2-7; the D gene is possibly TRBD1 (6 bases). The CDR3 is made up of 15 amino acids. Deletions cut 0 bases from V and 3 bases from J, with 12 bases between. Germline V gene lookup returns CDR1 SGHTA and CDR2 FQGNSA. Complete variable domain (other parts from reference TRBV7-2 and TRBJ2-7): GAGVSQSPSNKVTEKGKDVELRCDPISGHTALYWYRQSLGQGLEFLIYFQGNSAPDKSGLPSDRFSAERTGGSVSTLTIQRTQQEDSAVYLCASSLAGTPYYEQYFGPGTRLTVT.

In this sample, this clonotype turned up a few times. The rearrangement joins TRBV12-3 or TRBV12-4 to TRBJ2-5, with 7 bases matching TRBD2. Losses at the gene ends were 5 bases for V and 5 bases for J; bases not matched to a gene: 11. The CDR3 loop spans 15 amino acids. The CDR3 region has the DNA TGTGCCAGCAGTAGGGGCGGGAGTCGGGTGGAGACCCAGTACTTC. Translation gives CASSRGGSRVETQYF.

This clonotype was counted many times. V gene TRBV6-2 or TRBV6-3 combines with J gene TRBJ1-5; D not resolved. The CDR3 covers 13 residues. V was cut by 2 bases and J by 6 bases, with 8 bases left in between. CDR1 and CDR2 (germline): MNHEY, SVGEGT. The CDR3 is CASSYTGLQPQHF. The DNA for the CDR3 is TGTGCCAGCAGTTACACGGGTCTTCAGCCCCAGCATTTT.

The table lists this clonotype with a few counts. The genes are TRBV9 and TRBJ1-5, with TRBD1 as a possible D gene (5 bases). The CDR3 spans 15 residues. V dropped 4 bases and J dropped 2 bases, with 13 bases sitting between them. CDR1 is SGDLS and CDR2 is YYNGEE in the germline V gene. The CDR3 bases are TGTGCCAGCAGCCCCGGATCGGGGGGCAATCAGCCCCAGCATTTT. Encoded protein: CASSPGSGGNQPQHF. The whole variable domain, remainder taken from reference TRBV9 and TRBJ1-5, is DSGVTQTPKHLITATGQRVTLRCSPRSGDLSVYWYQQSLDQGLQFLIQYYNGEERAKGNILERFSAQQFPDLHSELNLSSLELGDSALYFCASSPGSGGNQPQHFGDGTRLSIL.

This clonotype was seen repeatedly, ten times or more. The chain joins TRBV7-2 to TRBJ2-5; D is unclear. Germline CDR1 SGHTA, CDR2 FQGNSA. The length of the CDR3 is 11 residues. With 2 bases removed from V and 5 bases from J, the gap between germline ends came to 3 bases. CDR3: CASSLWETQYF. The CDR3, as DNA: TGTGCCAGCAGCTTATGGGAGACCCAGTACTTC.

This clonotype was picked up many times. The J gene is TRBJ2-5, the V gene TRBV6-6; 8 positions match TRBD1. With V trimmed by 3 bases and J by 10 bases, 1 base remained unmatched. Germline values: CDR1 MNHNY, CDR2 SVGAGI (reference sequence). The CDR3 is 11 residues long. CDR3 nucleotides: TGTGCCAGCAGTTATGGACAGGGCCAGTACTTC. Amino acid sequence: CASSYGQGQYF.

V is TRBV28 and J is TRBJ2-3; 10 bases are a match to TRBD2. Germline V gene data show CDR1 as MDHEN and CDR2 as SYDVKM. Losses at the gene ends were 6 bases for V and 4 bases for J; bases not matched to a gene: 13. The CDR3 consists of 17 residues. CDR3 DNA sequence: TGTGCCAGCAGGTTAGCATCCAGCGGGAGGGCCTCAGATACGCAGTATTTT. Translating gives CASRLASSGRASDTQYF.

The chain recombines TRBV7-9 with TRBJ2-7, with D perhaps matching TRBD1 or TRBD2 (5 bases each). V lost 5 bases, J lost 2 bases, and 16 bases lay in between. This CDR3 has 15 amino acids. CDR1 and CDR2 from the germline V gene are SEHNR and FQNEAQ (reference sequence). The CDR3 loop reads CASSRGGLATYEQYF. CDR3 nucleotides: TGTGCCAGCAGCCGGGGCGGCCTGGCCACCTACGAGCAGTACTTC.

This clonotype was observed at least ten times. The chain carries TRBV7-2 and TRBJ2-7, with D possibly TRBD2 on 5 matching bases. The CDR3 length is 15 residues. V lost 0 bases and J lost 6, with 15 bases in between. Germline loops: CDR1 SGHTA, CDR2 FQGNSA. DNA for the CDR3: TGTGCCAGCAGCTTAGCGTACCGGCCTGGAGGCGAGCAGTACTTC. This gives the protein CASSLAYRPGGEQYF. The full variable domain, rest sourced from reference TRBV7-2 and TRBJ2-7, is GAGVSQSPSNKVTEKGKDVELRCDPISGHTALYWYRQSLGQGLEFLIYFQGNSAPDKSGLPSDRFSAERTGGSVSTLTIQRTQQEDSAVYLCASSLAYRPGGEQYFGPGTRLTVT.